The rows below give T cell receptor beta chains drawn from one sample of a study of beta chain features in type 1 diabetes. Using immunoSEQ multiplex PCR, the repertoire was profiled, and TCRdb retains in-frame clones only, with some absent. Of 150,000 to 190,000 clones detected, more than 9.5% appear once; the ten largest clones hold approximately 2%. Specimen: central memory CD4+ T cells from blood. These receptors all come from a man between 18 and 29 years old in good health. Each CDR3 is given with its conserved first and last residue.

>TRBV2
CASRGQAPSGANVLTF
>TRBV7-9
CASSILYQPQHF
>TRBV5-1
CASSLVAGGVYEQYF
>TRBV20-1
CSALNNEKLFF
>TRBV18
CASSPDGYTGELFF
>TRBV10-3
CAIQGAGEQYF
>TRBV28
CASSPLGRGASTDTQYF
>TRBV7-9
CASTRGQNGYTF
>TRBV7-3
CASSWGQGLEQFF
>TRBV7-2
CASSQDRVTSPLHF
>TRBV9
CASSGRADIGVRGTEAFF
>TRBV7-2
CASSSQGGYYEQYF
>TRBV6-5
CASSYSWAGSSYEQYF
>TRBV30
CAWIYSAGAISPLHF
>TRBV14
CASSRGPDTQYF
>TRBV5-1
CASSLVARERRETQYF
>TRBV7-2
CASTPGREQFF
>TRBV4-3
CASGGLAGSYNEQFF
>TRBV23-1
CASSHYEAKNTEAFF
>TRBV4-3
CASSQDHRGSFYGYTF